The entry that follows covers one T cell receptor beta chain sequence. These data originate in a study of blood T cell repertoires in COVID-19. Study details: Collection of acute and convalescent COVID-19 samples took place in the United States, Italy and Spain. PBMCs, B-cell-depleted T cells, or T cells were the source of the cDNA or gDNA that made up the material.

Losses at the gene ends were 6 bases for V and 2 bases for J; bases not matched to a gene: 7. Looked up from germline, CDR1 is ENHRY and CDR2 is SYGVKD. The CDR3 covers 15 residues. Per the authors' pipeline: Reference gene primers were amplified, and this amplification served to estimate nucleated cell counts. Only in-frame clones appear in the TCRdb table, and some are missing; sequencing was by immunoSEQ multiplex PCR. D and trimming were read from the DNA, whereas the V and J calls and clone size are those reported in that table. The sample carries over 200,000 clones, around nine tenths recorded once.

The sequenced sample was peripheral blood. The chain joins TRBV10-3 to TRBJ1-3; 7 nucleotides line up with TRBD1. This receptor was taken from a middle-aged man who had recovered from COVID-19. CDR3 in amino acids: CAIRNGTVPGNTIYF. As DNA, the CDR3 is TGTGCCATCAGGAACGGGACAGTTCCTGGAAACACCATATATTTT.